A selection of T cell receptor beta chains follows, all from one sample in a study of blood T cell repertoires in COVID-19. The protocol was immunoSEQ multiplex PCR, while the TCRdb copy is restricted to in-frame clones and leaves out a portion. This table holds tens of thousands of clones, 81% found once. The material sequenced was peripheral blood. These TCRs come from a man at least 80 years old with active or convalescent COVID-19. Both conserved end residues are part of each CDR3. Each record gives: CDR3 DNA, CDR3 protein, D gene, clone size, CDR3 length, J gene, V gene. A D gene is named only where the DNA matches it firmly. A clone size is listed for some rows: how often the clone was seen (once, few, many), or a class if it is expanded.

cdr3_nt: TGTGCTAGTGGTCTAATCGACAGGGGGCCTCAGCCCCAGCATTTT
cdr3_aa: CASGLIDRGPQPQHF
d_call: TRBD1
clone_size: -
cdr3_length: 15
j_call: TRBJ1-5
v_call: TRBV12-5

cdr3_nt: TGTGCCAGCAGCTTTTCAGGGGTTGATGGCTACACCTTC
cdr3_aa: CASSFSGVDGYTF
d_call: -
clone_size: -
cdr3_length: 13
j_call: TRBJ1-2
v_call: TRBV5-6

cdr3_nt: TGTGCCAGCAGCCCAGGGGGCGGTGGCTACACCTTC
cdr3_aa: CASSPGGGGYTF
d_call: TRBD1
clone_size: -
cdr3_length: 12
j_call: TRBJ1-2
v_call: TRBV5-6

cdr3_nt: TGTGCCAGCAGCTTAGTAATCGGCAGGCAAGAGACCCAGTACTTC
cdr3_aa: CASSLVIGRQETQYF
d_call: -
clone_size: few
cdr3_length: 15
j_call: TRBJ2-5
v_call: TRBV7-6

cdr3_nt: TGTGCCAGTAGTACCTGGACAGGGGCGGATCAGCCCCAGCATTTT
cdr3_aa: CASSTWTGADQPQHF
d_call: TRBD1
clone_size: -
cdr3_length: 15
j_call: TRBJ1-5
v_call: TRBV19

cdr3_nt: TGTGCCAGTACCCCGACAGGGCCCGGGAAAACCCAGTACTTC
cdr3_aa: CASTPTGPGKTQYF
d_call: TRBD1
clone_size: few
cdr3_length: 14
j_call: TRBJ2-5
v_call: TRBV19

cdr3_nt: TGTGCCAGCAGCCAAGCGCGACAGGGGGATTCACCCCTCCACTTT
cdr3_aa: CASSQARQGDSPLHF
d_call: TRBD1
clone_size: -
cdr3_length: 15
j_call: TRBJ1-6
v_call: TRBV3-1/TRBV3-2

cdr3_nt: TGTGCCAGCAGCTTGGGACAGGGACCTTACGAGCAGTACTTC
cdr3_aa: CASSLGQGPYEQYF
d_call: TRBD1
clone_size: -
cdr3_length: 14
j_call: TRBJ2-7
v_call: TRBV5-4

cdr3_nt: TGTGCCAGCAGGGGGCGGAGAAATTCACCCCTCCACTTT
cdr3_aa: CASRGRRNSPLHF
d_call: -
clone_size: -
cdr3_length: 13
j_call: TRBJ1-6
v_call: TRBV6-5

cdr3_nt: TGTGCCAGCAGCTTAGCCAGGAACTATGGCTACACCTTC
cdr3_aa: CASSLARNYGYTF
d_call: -
clone_size: -
cdr3_length: 13
j_call: TRBJ1-2
v_call: TRBV7-2

cdr3_nt: TGCGCCAGCAGCCGGTATCAACAGGGAACCGGGGAGCTGTTTTTT
cdr3_aa: CASSRYQQGTGELFF
d_call: -
clone_size: -
cdr3_length: 15
j_call: TRBJ2-2
v_call: TRBV5-1

cdr3_nt: TGTGCCAGCAGCTTGGATGCTTCCTGGACAGGGTTCCCCTACGAGCAGTACTTC
cdr3_aa: CASSLDASWTGFPYEQYF
d_call: TRBD1
clone_size: few
cdr3_length: 18
j_call: TRBJ2-7
v_call: TRBV5-5

cdr3_nt: TGTGCCTGGAGTGTACGCGGGACAGGAGACTATGGCTACACCTTC
cdr3_aa: CAWSVRGTGDYGYTF
d_call: TRBD1
clone_size: -
cdr3_length: 15
j_call: TRBJ1-2
v_call: TRBV30

cdr3_nt: TGCGCCAGCAGTGAGTGGGCGGGGACCTCTGGGGCCAACGTCCTGACTTTC
cdr3_aa: CASSEWAGTSGANVLTF
d_call: -
clone_size: -
cdr3_length: 17
j_call: TRBJ2-6
v_call: TRBV10-2

cdr3_nt: TGTGCCACCAGCACCGAACAGGGGGCGTTTGAAGCTTTCTTT
cdr3_aa: CATSTEQGAFEAFF
d_call: TRBD1
clone_size: -
cdr3_length: 14
j_call: TRBJ1-1
v_call: TRBV15

cdr3_nt: TGTGCCAGTCGACAGGGGATGGACTATGGCTACACCTTC
cdr3_aa: CASRQGMDYGYTF
d_call: TRBD1
clone_size: -
cdr3_length: 13
j_call: TRBJ1-2
v_call: TRBV19

cdr3_nt: TGTGCCATCAGTCAGGGGGCGGGAAGCAATCAGCCCCAGCATTTT
cdr3_aa: CAISQGAGSNQPQHF
d_call: TRBD1
clone_size: -
cdr3_length: 15
j_call: TRBJ1-5
v_call: TRBV10-3

cdr3_nt: TGTGCCAGCAGCCCCCCCTTGACAGAACACACTGAAGCTTTCTTT
cdr3_aa: CASSPPLTEHTEAFF
d_call: -
clone_size: -
cdr3_length: 15
j_call: TRBJ1-1
v_call: TRBV7-8

cdr3_nt: TGTGCCAGTACCGACCCCGGGACAGGGGGCCGAAGCTACACCTTC
cdr3_aa: CASTDPGTGGRSYTF
d_call: TRBD1
clone_size: -
cdr3_length: 15
j_call: TRBJ1-2
v_call: TRBV19

cdr3_nt: TGCGCCAGCAGCTTGGGTCTGCTGGGGACAGGGGCCCCCCGCTCCTACAATGAGCAGTTCTTC
cdr3_aa: CASSLGLLGTGAPRSYNEQFF
d_call: TRBD1
clone_size: many
cdr3_length: 21
j_call: TRBJ2-1
v_call: TRBV5-1

cdr3_nt: TGCGCCAGCAGTGATCCCGGGGGGCTGAACACAGATACGCAGTATTTT
cdr3_aa: CASSDPGGLNTDTQYF
d_call: -
clone_size: -
cdr3_length: 16
j_call: TRBJ2-3
v_call: TRBV10-1

cdr3_nt: TGTGCCAGCAGCCCCGACAGGGCTGGCTACACCTTC
cdr3_aa: CASSPDRAGYTF
d_call: TRBD1
clone_size: few
cdr3_length: 12
j_call: TRBJ1-2
v_call: TRBV12-3/TRBV12-4

cdr3_nt: TGTGCCAGCAGCCCTCCGGGAGGTTGGACTAATGAAAAACTGTTTTTT
cdr3_aa: CASSPPGGWTNEKLFF
d_call: -
clone_size: -
cdr3_length: 16
j_call: TRBJ1-4
v_call: TRBV11-2

cdr3_nt: TGTGCCAGCAGTTTAGTAGCGGGGGGCGAGCAGTTCTTC
cdr3_aa: CASSLVAGGEQFF
d_call: TRBD2
clone_size: -
cdr3_length: 13
j_call: TRBJ2-1
v_call: TRBV12-3/TRBV12-4